This T cell receptor beta chain was captured in a study of glioma-infiltrating T cells after dendritic cell vaccination. The germline gives CDR1 MDHEN, CDR2 SYDVKM. The CDR3 covers 12 residues. The time point: after dendritic cell vaccination, including at tumor progression/relapse. The assay was immunoSEQ multiplex PCR, and TCRdb's table has in-frame clones only and misses some. The data hold 85,000 to 100,000 clones, with more than 70% observed a single time. Turning to this clone: One end of the junction does not line up with germline, which may come from a read error.

The sequence was obtained from a human donor with glioblastoma. The sample in question was blood, obtained after dendritic cell vaccination. The V and J genes are TRBV28 and TRBJ1-1; 9 nucleotides match TRBD1. In nucleotides, the CDR3 is TGTGCCAGCAGTCGACCCCTACAGGGGGCAAGTTTT. Its translation is CASSRPLQGASF. The variable domain in full, completed from reference TRBV28 and TRBJ1-1, reads DVKVTQSSRYLVKRTGEKVFLECVQDMDHENMFWYRQDPGLGLRLIYFSYDVKMKEKGDIPEGYSVSREKKERFSLILESASTNQTSMYLCASSRPLQGASFGQGTRLTVV.